The sample holds many counts of the clone carrying this T cell receptor beta chain. This specimen comes from a study of read filtering for tumor transcriptome and immune sequencing. Whole-study context: The cohort had some 16 men and roughly 13 women aged about 47 to 90, mean about 70 years. RNA-seq yielded only about 75 to 1,400 TCR reads, IR-seq about 4 to 10.27 million.

The library was built from approximately 400 ng RNA with molecular barcoded adaptors for alpha/delta and beta/gamma chains. One entry per CDR3 protein results from TCRdb running MiXCR on the reads. Here the sample spans roughly 24,000 distinct CDR3 sequences, about 13% being singletons. This CDR3 is 12 amino acids long. V dropped 3 bases and J dropped 7; count of bases not matched to a gene: 3. Germline CDR1 is SQVTM and CDR2 is ANQGSEA. Sequencing was carried out using a population of CD138-negative cells sorted from bone marrow. This sequence was found in a donor aged 40 or older with multiple myeloma. The gene calls are TRBV29-1 and TRBJ2-1; 7 positions agree with TRBD2. The DNA for the CDR3 is TGCAGCGTTGAGCGGGAGTCGAATGAGCAGTTCTTC. Amino acids: CSVERESNEQFF.